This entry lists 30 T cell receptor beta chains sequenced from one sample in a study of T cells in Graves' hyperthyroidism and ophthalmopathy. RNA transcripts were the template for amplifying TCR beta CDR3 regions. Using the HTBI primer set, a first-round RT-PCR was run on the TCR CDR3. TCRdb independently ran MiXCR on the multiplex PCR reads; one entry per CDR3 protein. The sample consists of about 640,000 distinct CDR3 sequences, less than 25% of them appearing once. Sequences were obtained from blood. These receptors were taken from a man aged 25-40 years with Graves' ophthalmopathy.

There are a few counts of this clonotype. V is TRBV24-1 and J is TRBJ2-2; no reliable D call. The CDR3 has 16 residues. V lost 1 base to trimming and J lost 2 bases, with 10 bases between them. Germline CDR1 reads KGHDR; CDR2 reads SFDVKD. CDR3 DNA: TGTGCCACCAGTGATTTCGGGCCAGGAAACACCGGGGAGCTGTTTTTT. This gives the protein CATSDFGPGNTGELFF.

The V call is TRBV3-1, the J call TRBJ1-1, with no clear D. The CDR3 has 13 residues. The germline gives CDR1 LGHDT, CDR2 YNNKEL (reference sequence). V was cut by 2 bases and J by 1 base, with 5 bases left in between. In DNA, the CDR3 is TGTGCCAGCAGCCAAAACCAGAACACTGAAGCTTTCTTT. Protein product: CASSQNQNTEAFF.

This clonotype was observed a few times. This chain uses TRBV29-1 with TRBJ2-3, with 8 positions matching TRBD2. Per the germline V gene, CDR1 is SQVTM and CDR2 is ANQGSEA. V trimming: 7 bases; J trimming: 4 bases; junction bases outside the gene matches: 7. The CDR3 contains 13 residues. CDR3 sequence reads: CSGLTGGSDTQYF. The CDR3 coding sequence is TGCAGCGGCTTGACGGGAGGGTCAGATACGCAGTATTTT.

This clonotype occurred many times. The DNA for the CDR3 is TGTGCCACCGTCGGAACGGGCAGTGGAGATACGCAGTATTTT. It encodes CATVGTGSGDTQYF. The rearrangement links TRBV24-1 to TRBJ2-3; D remains unclear. The CDR3 totals 14 residues. Trimming removed 9 bases at V and 5 bases at J, with 17 bases between. CDR1 is KGHDR and CDR2 is SFDVKD in the germline V gene.

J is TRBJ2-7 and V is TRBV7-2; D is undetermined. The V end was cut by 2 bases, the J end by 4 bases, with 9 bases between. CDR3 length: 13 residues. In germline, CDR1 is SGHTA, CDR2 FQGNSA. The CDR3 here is CASSLKIEYEQYF. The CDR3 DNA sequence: TGTGCCAGCAGCTTAAAGATAGAGTACGAGCAGTACTTC. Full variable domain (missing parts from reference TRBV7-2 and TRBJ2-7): GAGVSQSPSNKVTEKGKDVELRCDPISGHTALYWYRQSLGQGLEFLIYFQGNSAPDKSGLPSDRFSAERTGGSVSTLTIQRTQQEDSAVYLCASSLKIEYEQYFGPGTRLTVT.

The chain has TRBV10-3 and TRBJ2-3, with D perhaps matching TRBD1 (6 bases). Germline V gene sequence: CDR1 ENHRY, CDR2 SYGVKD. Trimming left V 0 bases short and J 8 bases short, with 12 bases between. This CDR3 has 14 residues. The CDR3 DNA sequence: TGTGCCATCAGTGAGTCGAACAGGGAAGGTACGCAGTATTTT. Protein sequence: CAISESNREGTQYF.

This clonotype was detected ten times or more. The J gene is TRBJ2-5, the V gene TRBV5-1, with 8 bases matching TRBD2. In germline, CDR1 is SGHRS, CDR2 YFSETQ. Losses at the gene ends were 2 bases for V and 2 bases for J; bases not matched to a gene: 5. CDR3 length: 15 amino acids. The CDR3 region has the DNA TGCGCCAGCAGCTTCTTAGCGGGGTCACAAGAGACCCAGTACTTC. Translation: CASSFLAGSQETQYF.

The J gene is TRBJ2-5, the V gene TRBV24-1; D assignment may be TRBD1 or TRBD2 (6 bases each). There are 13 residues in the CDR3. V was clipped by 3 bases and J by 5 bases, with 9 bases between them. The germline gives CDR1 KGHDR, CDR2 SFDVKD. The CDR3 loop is CATSDGGGETQYF. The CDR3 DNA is TGTGCCACCAGTGATGGAGGGGGGGAGACCCAGTACTTC.

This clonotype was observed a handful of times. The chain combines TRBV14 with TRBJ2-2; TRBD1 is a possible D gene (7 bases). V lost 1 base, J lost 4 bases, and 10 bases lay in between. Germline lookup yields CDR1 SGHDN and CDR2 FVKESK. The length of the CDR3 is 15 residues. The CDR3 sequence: CASSQGQGGTGELFF. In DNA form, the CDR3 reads TGTGCCAGCAGCCAAGGGCAGGGGGGCACCGGGGAGCTGTTTTTT.

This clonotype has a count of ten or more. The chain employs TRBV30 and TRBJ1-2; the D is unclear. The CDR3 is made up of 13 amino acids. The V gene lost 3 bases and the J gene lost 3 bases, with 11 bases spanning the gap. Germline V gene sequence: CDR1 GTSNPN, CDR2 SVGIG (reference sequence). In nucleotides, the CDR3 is TGTGCCTGGAGCCCCCTGGAACACTATGGCTACACCTTC. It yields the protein CAWSPLEHYGYTF.

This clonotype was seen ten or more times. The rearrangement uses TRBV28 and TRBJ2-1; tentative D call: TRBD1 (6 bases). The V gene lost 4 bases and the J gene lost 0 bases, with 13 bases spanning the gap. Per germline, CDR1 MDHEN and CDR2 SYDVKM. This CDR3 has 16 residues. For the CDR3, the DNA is TGTGCCAGCAGTTCAGAGCACAGGGCCTCCTACAATGAGCAGTTCTTC. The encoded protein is CASSSEHRASYNEQFF.

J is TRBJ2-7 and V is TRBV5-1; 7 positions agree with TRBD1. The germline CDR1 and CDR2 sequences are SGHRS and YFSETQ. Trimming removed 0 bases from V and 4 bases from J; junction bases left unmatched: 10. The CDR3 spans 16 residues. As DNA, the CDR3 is TGCGCCAGCAGCTTGGTGAGCTACAGGGGCAATTACGAGCAGTACTTC. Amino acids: CASSLVSYRGNYEQYF.

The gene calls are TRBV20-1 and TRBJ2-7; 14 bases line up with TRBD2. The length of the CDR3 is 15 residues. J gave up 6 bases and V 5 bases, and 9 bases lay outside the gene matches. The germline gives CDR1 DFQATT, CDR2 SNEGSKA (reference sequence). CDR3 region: CSAPWGLAGVFEQYF. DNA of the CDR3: TGCAGTGCTCCCTGGGGACTAGCGGGAGTGTTCGAGCAGTACTTC.

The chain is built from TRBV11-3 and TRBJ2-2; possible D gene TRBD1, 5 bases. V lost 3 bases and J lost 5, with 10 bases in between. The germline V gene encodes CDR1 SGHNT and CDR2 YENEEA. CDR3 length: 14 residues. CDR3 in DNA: TGTGCCAGCAGCTTTACAGGATTTACCGGGGAGCTGTTTTTT. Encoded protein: CASSFTGFTGELFF.

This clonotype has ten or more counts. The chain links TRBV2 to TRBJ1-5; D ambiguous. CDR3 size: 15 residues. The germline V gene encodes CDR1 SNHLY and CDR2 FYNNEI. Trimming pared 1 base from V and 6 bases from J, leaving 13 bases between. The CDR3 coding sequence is TGTGCCAGCAGTGAAGACGGCGAGTCAAGTCAGCCCCAGCATTTT. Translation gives CASSEDGESSQPQHF. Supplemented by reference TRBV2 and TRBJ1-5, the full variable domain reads EPEVTQTPSHQVTQMGQEVILRCVPISNHLYFYWYRQILGQKVEFLVSFYNNEISEKSEIFDDQFSVERPDGSNFTLKIRSTKLEDSAMYFCASSEDGESSQPQHFGDGTRLSIL.

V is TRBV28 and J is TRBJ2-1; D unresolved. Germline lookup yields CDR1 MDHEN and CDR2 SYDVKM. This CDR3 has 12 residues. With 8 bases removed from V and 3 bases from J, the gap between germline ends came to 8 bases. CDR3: CASETVYNEQFF. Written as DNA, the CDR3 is TGTGCCAGCGAGACTGTCTACAATGAGCAGTTCTTC.

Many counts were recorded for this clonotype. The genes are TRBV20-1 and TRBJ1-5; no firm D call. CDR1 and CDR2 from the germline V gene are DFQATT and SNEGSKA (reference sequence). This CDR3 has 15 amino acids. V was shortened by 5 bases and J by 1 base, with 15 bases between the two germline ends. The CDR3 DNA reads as TGCAGTGCTGGGTCGGGCGGCGTCAGCAATCAGCCCCAGCATTTT. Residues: CSAGSGGVSNQPQHF.

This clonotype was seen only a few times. In nucleotides, the CDR3 is TGCAGTGCATCCTTGGGCTCCTACAATGAGCAGTTCTTC. It yields the protein CSASLGSYNEQFF. V gene TRBV20-1 combines with J gene TRBJ2-1; the D is unclear. Germline lookup yields CDR1 DFQATT and CDR2 SNEGSKA (reference sequence). This CDR3 comprises 13 residues. Deletions cut 6 bases from V and 0 bases from J, with 9 bases between.

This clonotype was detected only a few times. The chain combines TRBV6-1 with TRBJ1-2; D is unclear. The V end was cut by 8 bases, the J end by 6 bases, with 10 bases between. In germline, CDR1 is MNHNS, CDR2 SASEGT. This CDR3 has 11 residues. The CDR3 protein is CASGPLNGYTF. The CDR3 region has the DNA TGTGCCAGCGGCCCTCTTAATGGCTACACCTTC.

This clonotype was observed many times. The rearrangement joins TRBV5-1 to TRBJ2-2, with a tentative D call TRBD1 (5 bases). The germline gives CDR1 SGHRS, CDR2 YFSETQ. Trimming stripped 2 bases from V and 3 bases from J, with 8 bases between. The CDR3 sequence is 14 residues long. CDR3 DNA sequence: TGCGCCAGCAGCTTATCAGGGTACACCGGGGAGCTGTTTTTT. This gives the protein CASSLSGYTGELFF.

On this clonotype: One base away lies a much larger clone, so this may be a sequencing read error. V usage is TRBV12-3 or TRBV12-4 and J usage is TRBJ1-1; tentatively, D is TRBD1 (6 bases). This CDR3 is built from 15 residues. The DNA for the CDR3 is TGTGCCAGCAGTATCCGGGACATCATGAACACTGCAGCTTTCTTT. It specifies CASSIRDIMNTAAFF.

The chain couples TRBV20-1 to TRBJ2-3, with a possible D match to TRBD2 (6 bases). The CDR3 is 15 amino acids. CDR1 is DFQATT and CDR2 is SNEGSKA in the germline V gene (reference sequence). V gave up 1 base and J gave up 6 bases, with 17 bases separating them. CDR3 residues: CSARGNSGPWDTQYF. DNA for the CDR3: TGCAGTGCTAGAGGAAATAGCGGACCCTGGGATACGCAGTATTTT.

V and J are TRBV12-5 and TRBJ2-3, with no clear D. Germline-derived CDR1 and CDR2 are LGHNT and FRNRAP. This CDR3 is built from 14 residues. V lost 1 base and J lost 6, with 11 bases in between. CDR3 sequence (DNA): TGTGCTAGTGGTTTGGGACTTCTCGGGGATACGCAGTATTTT. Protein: CASGLGLLGDTQYF.

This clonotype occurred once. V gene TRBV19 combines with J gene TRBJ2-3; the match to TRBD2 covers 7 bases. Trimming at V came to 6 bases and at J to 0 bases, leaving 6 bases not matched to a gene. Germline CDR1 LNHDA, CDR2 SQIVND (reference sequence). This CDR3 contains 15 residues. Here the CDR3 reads CASSGRIVSTDTQYF. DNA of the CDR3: TGTGCCAGTAGCGGGAGGATAGTAAGCACAGATACGCAGTATTTT.

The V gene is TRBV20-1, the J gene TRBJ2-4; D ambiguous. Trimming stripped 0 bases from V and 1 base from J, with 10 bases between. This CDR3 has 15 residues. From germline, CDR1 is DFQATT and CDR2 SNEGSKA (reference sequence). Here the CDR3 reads CSARDLGSAKNIQYF. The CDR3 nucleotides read TGCAGTGCTAGAGATTTGGGTTCGGCCAAAAACATTCAGTACTTC.

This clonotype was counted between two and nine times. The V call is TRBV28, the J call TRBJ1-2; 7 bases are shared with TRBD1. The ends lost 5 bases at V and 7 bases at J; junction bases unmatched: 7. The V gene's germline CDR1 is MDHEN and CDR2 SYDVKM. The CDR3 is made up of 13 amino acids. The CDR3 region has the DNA TGTGCCAGCAGTACCCAGGGGGTTCCTGGCTACACCTTC. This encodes CASSTQGVPGYTF.

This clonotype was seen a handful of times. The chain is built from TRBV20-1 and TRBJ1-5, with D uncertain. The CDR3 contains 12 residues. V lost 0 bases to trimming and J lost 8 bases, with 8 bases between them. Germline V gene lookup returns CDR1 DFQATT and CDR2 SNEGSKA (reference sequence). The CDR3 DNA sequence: TGCAGTGCTAGAGACGGAGGGAAGCCCCAGCATTTT. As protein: CSARDGGKPQHF.

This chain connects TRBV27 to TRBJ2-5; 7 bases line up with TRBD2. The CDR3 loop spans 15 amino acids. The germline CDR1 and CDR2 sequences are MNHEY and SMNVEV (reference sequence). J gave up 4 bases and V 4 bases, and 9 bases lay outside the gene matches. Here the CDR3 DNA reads TGTGCCAGCAGTTCACCTGGCAGGGAGGGAGAGACCCAGTACTTC. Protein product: CASSSPGREGETQYF.

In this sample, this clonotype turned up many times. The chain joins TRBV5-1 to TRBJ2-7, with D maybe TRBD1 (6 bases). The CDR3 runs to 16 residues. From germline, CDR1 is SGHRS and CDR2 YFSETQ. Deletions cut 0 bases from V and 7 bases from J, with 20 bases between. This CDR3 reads CASSLAQTGMSLEQYF. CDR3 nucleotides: TGCGCCAGCAGCTTGGCCCAGACAGGCATGAGCCTTGAGCAGTACTTC. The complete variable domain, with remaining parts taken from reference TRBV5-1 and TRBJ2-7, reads KAGVTQTPRYLIKTRGQQVTLSCSPISGHRSVSWYQQTPGQGLQFLFEYFSETQRNKGNFPGRFSGRQFSNSRSEMNVSTLELGDSALYLCASSLAQTGMSLEQYFGPGTRLTVT.

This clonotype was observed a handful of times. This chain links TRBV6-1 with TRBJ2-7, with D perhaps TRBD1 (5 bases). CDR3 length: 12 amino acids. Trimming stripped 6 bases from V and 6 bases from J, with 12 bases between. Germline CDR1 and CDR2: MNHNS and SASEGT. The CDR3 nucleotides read TGTGCCAGCAGCCGGACAATAGGCGAGCAGTACTTC. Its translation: CASSRTIGEQYF.